This section outlines one T cell receptor beta chain sequence together with its context. The antigen remains unidentified. The data were obtained in a study of blood T cells in healthy people across ages. Sample-barcoded 5' priming and a J-beta primer mix drove a second PCR of about 6 to 12 cycles. In TCRdb, the 5' RACE reads were re-called with MiXCR into one record per CDR3 protein. The sample contains 1 million to 1.2 million distinct CDR3 sequences, more than 30% of which appear only once. General observations from the study: Roughly linearly, TCR beta diversity per million T cells fell as age increased.

The V gene's germline CDR1 is ENHRY and CDR2 SYGVKD. This CDR3 is built from 14 residues. The ends lost 8 bases at V and 3 bases at J; junction bases unmatched: 9. The chain carries TRBV10-3 and TRBJ1-1, with TRBD1 matching over 7 bases. Specimen: blood. The TCR comes from a man aged 18 to 29 in good health. CDR3 region: CAISHGQGDTEAFF. The CDR3 DNA sequence: TGTGCCATCTCCCACGGCCAGGGGGACACTGAAGCTTTCTTT.